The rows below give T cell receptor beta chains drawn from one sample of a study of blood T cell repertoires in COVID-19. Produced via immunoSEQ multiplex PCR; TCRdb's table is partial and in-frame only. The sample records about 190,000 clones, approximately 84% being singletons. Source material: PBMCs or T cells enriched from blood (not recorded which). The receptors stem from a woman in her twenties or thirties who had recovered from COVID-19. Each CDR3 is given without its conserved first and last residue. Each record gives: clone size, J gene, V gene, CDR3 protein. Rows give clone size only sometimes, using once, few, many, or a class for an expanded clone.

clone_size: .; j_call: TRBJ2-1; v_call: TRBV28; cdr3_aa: ASREGRVYNEQF
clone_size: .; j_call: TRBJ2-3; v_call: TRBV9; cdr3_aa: ASSQHRGGTDTQY
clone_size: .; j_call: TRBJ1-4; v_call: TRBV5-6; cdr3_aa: ASSFNRGRREKLF
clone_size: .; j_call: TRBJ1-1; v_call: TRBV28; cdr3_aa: ASSSRQLMNTEAF
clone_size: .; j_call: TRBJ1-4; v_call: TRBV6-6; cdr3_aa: ASTQSGRWENEKLF
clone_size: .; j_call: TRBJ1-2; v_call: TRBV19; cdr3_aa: ASSTNRVGYT
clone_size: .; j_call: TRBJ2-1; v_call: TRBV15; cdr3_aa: ATSRDPNTGVV
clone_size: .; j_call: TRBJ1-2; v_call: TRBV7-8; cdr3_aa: ASSLATPTRTESYGYT
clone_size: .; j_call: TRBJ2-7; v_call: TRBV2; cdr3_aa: ASSYQAGTGGSKQY
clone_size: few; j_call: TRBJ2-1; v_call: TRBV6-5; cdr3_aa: ASSYFGTSGKNEQF
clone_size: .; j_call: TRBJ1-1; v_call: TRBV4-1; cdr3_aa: ASSQDGQGTEAF
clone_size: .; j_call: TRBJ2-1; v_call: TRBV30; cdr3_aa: AWSRAPGDYIIYNEQF
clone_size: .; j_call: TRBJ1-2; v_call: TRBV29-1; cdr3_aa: SVAPQGARA
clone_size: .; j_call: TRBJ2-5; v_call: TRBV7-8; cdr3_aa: ASSLSGSSGRTETQY
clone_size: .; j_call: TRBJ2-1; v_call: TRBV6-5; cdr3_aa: ASSSTYNEQF
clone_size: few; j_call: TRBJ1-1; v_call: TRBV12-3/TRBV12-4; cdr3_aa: ASRPGDFTEAF
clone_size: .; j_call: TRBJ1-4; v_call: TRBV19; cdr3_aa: ASSTGRGEKLF
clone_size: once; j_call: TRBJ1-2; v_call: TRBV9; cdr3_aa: ASSVLSSGGYGYT
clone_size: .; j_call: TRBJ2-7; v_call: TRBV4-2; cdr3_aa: ASSPVAGEQY
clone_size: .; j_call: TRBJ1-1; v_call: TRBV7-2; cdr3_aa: ASSSSGQLNTEAF
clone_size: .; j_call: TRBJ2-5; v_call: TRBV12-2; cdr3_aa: ASRFLAGGPWETQY
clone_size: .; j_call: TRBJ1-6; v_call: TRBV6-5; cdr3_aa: ASRGGQGIQPLH
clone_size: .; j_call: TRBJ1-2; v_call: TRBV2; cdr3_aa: ASSDRVNYGYT
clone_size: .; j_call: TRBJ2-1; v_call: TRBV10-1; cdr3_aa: ASSSSGPSSYNEQF
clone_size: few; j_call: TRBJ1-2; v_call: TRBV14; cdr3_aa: ASSHRKVGFYGYT
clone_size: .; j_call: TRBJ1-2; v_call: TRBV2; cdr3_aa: ASSYSGSAVGYT
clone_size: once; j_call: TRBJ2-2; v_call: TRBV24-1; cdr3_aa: ATSEPGGLSGELF
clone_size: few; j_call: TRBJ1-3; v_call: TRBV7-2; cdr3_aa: ASSLGTLRNTIY
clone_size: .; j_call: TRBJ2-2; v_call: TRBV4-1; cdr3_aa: ASSQVVGRAGELF
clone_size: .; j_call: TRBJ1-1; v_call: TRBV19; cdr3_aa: ASRGGRRRDQNTEAF
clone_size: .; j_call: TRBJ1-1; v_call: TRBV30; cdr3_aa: AWSKGLGTEAF
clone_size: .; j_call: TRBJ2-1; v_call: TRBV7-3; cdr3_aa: ASSLAGGYNEQF
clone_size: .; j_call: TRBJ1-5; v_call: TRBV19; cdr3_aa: ASSIEGTGVQPQH
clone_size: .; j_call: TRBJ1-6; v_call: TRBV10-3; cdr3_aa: AISDSQTGANSPLH
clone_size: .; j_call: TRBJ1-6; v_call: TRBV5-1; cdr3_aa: ASSPPGGTVSPLH
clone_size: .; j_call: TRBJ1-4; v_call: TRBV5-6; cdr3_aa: ASSLRTIATNEKLF
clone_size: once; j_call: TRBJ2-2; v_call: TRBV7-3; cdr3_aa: ASSLNGRGSTGELF
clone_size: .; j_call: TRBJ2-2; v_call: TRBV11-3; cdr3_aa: ASSLGQGLLF
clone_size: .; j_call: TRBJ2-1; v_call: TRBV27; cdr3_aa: ASSSTDISYNEQF
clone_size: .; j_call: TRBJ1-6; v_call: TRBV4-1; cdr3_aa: ASSQVGGASYNSPLH
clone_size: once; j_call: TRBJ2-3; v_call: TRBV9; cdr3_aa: ASSLGADTQY
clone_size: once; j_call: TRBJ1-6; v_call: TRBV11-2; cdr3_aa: ASEPGQPNSPLH
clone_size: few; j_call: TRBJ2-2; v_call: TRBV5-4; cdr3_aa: ASSFGLGPNTGELF
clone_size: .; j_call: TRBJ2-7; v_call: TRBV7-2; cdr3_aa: ASSTGTSGIYEQY
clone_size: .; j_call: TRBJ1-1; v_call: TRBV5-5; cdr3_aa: ASSPGQLYTEAF
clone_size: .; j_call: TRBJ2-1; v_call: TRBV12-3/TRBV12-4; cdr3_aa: ASSLPYGGQF